A single sample gave rise to the 11 T cell receptor beta chains below, sequenced in a study of CD8 T cells in Susac syndrome. A quantity of about 0.5 to 1 ug RNA underwent reverse transcription using random hexamers. TCRdb passed the immunoSEQ multiplex PCR reads through MiXCR, listing each CDR3 protein once. The sample carries under 200,000 distinct CDR3 sequences, 85% to 95% recorded once. The sequencing sample was made of CD8+ T cells from PBMCs. These receptors came from a human donor with multiple sclerosis.

J is TRBJ2-2 and V is TRBV9; D is undetermined. Germline V gene lookup returns CDR1 SGDLS and CDR2 YYNGEE. V gave up 3 bases and J gave up 0 bases, with 3 bases separating them. The CDR3 consists of 13 residues. DNA of the CDR3: TGTGCCAGCAGCGATTCGAACACCGGGGAGCTGTTTTTT. It encodes CASSDSNTGELFF. The whole variable domain, remainder taken from reference TRBV9 and TRBJ2-2, is DSGVTQTPKHLITATGQRVTLRCSPRSGDLSVYWYQQSLDQGLQFLIQYYNGEERAKGNILERFSAQQFPDLHSELNLSSLELGDSALYFCASSDSNTGELFFGEGSRLTVL.

The chain couples TRBV7-9 to TRBJ1-1; D possibly corresponds to TRBD1 (5 bases). Trimming left V 3 bases short and J 4 bases short, with 9 bases between. CDR3 length: 13 residues. Germline V gives CDR1 SEHNR, CDR2 FQNEAQ (reference sequence). Here the CDR3 DNA reads TGTGCCAGCAGCTTCGGGGGGGGCACTGAAGCTTTCTTT. Protein product: CASSFGGGTEAFF.

The V and J genes are TRBV18 and TRBJ2-2; the D is unclear. The CDR3 covers 12 residues. Germline V CDR1 and CDR2: KGHSH, LQKENI. V lost 3 bases to trimming and J lost 7 bases, with 6 bases between them. This chain's CDR3 is CASSPRDGELFF. CDR3 DNA: TGTGCCAGCTCACCTCGAGACGGGGAGCTGTTTTTT.

This chain uses TRBV10-1 with TRBJ2-5; the D gene is possibly TRBD2 (5 bases). Between the trimmed V and J ends, which lost 11 bases and 5 bases, there was a span of 18 bases. CDR3 size: 13 residues. CDR1 WNHNN and CDR2 SYGVQD come from the germline V gene (reference sequence). This CDR3 reads CAGLASIVETQYF. In DNA form, the CDR3 reads TGCGCCGGACTGGCTAGTATTGTGGAGACCCAGTACTTC.

CDR3 sequence (DNA): TGTGCCAGCAGCTTCGCGTCCGGAGGCTACACCTTC. Translation: CASSFASGGYTF. The gene calls are TRBV5-6 and TRBJ1-2; D is unclear. Looked up from germline, CDR1 is SGHDT and CDR2 is YYEEEE. V lost 2 bases and J 8 bases, leaving 10 bases between the germline ends. The CDR3 is 12 amino acids.

V and J are TRBV7-9 and TRBJ2-3; 7 bases match TRBD2. V was pared by 5 bases and J by 10 bases, with 6 bases of the junction left unmatched. CDR1 and CDR2 from the germline V gene are SEHNR and FQNEAQ (reference sequence). The CDR3 extends over 12 amino acids. The CDR3 nucleotides are TGTGCCAGCAGCCTACCTAGCGGTGCGCAGTATTTT. Its protein is CASSLPSGAQYF.

The genes are TRBV14 and TRBJ2-7; D may be TRBD1 or TRBD2 (5 bases each). CDR3 length: 14 residues. The V gene lost 4 bases and the J gene lost 2 bases, with 12 bases spanning the gap. Germline CDR1 SGHDN, CDR2 FVKESK. In DNA, the CDR3 is TGTGCCAGCAGCCGTGGGGACCGTACCTACGAGCAGTACTTC. This codes for CASSRGDRTYEQYF.

The rearrangement joins TRBV6-1 to TRBJ2-7, with TRBD2 as a possible D gene (5 bases). CDR1 MNHNS and CDR2 SASEGT come from the germline V gene. The CDR3 is 14 amino acids. V shed 6 bases and J shed 3 bases, with 15 bases lying between them. The CDR3 spells CASSAGSLNYEQYF. The CDR3 nucleotides are TGTGCCAGCAGCGCGGGCTCCTTGAACTACGAGCAGTACTTC.

The chain carries TRBV4-1 and TRBJ1-3; weak D call: TRBD1 (5 bases). Germline CDR1 and CDR2: MGHRA and YSYEKL. The CDR3 spans 15 residues. V was shortened by 2 bases and J by 3 bases, with 11 bases between the two germline ends. CDR3 sequence (DNA): TGCGCCAGCAGCCAAATGACAGTTTTTGGAAACACCATATATTTT. As protein: CASSQMTVFGNTIYF.

This rearrangement joins TRBV27 to TRBJ2-5; D perhaps matches TRBD2 (6 bases). CDR3 length equals 14 residues. Germline loops: CDR1 MNHEY, CDR2 SMNVEV (reference sequence). Trimming took 4 bases from V and 7 from J, leaving 16 bases between them. For the CDR3, the DNA is TGTGCCAGCAGTTCCGGGACTTTGCGCGGGACCCAGTACTTC. Encoded protein: CASSSGTLRGTQYF.

This clonotype occurred once. V usage is TRBV4-1 and J usage is TRBJ2-7; 7 bases fit TRBD1. Germline V gene lookup returns CDR1 MGHRA and CDR2 YSYEKL. This CDR3 has 15 residues. Trimming at V came to 1 base and at J to 6 bases, leaving 9 bases not matched to a gene. CDR3 sequence: CASSQVPGRTGEQYF. DNA for the CDR3: TGCGCCAGCAGCCAAGTACCTGGTCGGACAGGCGAGCAGTACTTC.